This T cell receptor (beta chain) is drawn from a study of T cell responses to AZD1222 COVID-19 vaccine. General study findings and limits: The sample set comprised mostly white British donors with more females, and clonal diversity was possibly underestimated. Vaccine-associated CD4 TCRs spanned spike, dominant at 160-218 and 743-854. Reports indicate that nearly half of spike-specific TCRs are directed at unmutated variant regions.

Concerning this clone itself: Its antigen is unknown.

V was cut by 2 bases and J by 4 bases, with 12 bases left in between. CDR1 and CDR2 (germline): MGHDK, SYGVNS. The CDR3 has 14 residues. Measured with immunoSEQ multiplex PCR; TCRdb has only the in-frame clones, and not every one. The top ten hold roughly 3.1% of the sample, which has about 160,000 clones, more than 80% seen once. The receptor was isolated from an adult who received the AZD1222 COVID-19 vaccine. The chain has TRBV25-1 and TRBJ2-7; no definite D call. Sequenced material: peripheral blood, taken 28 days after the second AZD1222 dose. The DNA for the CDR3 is TGTGCCAGCAGTGAAAAGGGCATGGGTTACGAGCAGTACTTC. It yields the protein CASSEKGMGYEQYF.